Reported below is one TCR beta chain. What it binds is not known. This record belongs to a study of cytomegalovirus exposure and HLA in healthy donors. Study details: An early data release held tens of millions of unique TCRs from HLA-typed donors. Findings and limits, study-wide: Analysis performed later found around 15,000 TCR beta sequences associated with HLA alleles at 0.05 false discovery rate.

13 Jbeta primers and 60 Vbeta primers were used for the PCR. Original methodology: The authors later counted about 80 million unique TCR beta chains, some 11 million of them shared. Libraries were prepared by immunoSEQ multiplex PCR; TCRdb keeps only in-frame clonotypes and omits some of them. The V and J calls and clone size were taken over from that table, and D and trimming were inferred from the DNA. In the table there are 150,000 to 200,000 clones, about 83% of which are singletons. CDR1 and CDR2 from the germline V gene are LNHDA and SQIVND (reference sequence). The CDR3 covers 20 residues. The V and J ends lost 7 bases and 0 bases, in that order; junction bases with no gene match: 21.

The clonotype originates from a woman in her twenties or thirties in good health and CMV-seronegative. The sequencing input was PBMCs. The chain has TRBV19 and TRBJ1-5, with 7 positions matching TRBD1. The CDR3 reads CASTIWATGPRQYSNQPQHF. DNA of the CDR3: TGTGCCAGTACCATTTGGGCGACAGGGCCCCGCCAATATAGCAATCAGCCCCAGCATTTT.